These 4 T cell receptor beta chains share one sample of origin, sequenced in a study of blood T cell repertoires in COVID-19. Sequencing was performed with immunoSEQ multiplex PCR; in TCRdb, only in-frame clones are kept and a portion is missing. There are under 150,000 clones in the sample; roughly 90% occur only once, and roughly 8.1% lies in the top ten. Material for sequencing was peripheral blood. The source is a woman aged 65 to 85 who had recovered from COVID-19.

The DNA for the CDR3 is TGTGCCACCAGCAGAGATCGAACAGGGTTTAATCAGCCCCAGCATTTT. Protein product: CATSRDRTGFNQPQHF. This chain joins TRBV15 and TRBJ1-5, with D possibly TRBD1 on 6 matching bases. This CDR3 is 16 amino acids long. Germline values: CDR1 LNHNV, CDR2 YYDKDF (reference sequence). V dropped 0 bases and J dropped 4 bases, with 13 bases sitting between them.

This rearrangement joins TRBV6-2 or TRBV6-3 to TRBJ2-7; TRBD2 is a possible D gene (6 bases). Per germline, CDR1 MNHEY and CDR2 SVGEGT. The CDR3 has 12 residues. Trimming cost V 6 bases and J 6 bases, with 12 bases left between them. CDR3 in amino acids: CASSQAGGEQYF. The CDR3 region has the DNA TGTGCCAGCAGCCAGGCCGGGGGCGAGCAGTACTTC.

V is TRBV10-3 and J is TRBJ1-5; 12 bases are a match to TRBD1. Per the germline V gene, CDR1 is ENHRY and CDR2 is SYGVKD. The CDR3 totals 15 residues. J was trimmed by 7 bases and V by 2 bases; bases with no gene match: 3. CDR3 loop: CAISEGTGGRQPQHF. The CDR3 DNA sequence: TGTGCCATCAGTGAGGGGACAGGGGGCAGGCAGCCCCAGCATTTT.

The V and J genes are TRBV12-3 or TRBV12-4 and TRBJ2-7; 8 nucleotides line up with TRBD2. This CDR3 is 12 amino acids long. V shed 6 bases and J 9 bases; nucleotides not matched to a gene: 7. CDR3 nucleotides: TGTGCCAGCAGCCGAGGACGGGAGGGGCAGTACTTC. This codes for CASSRGREGQYF.